Presented here are 16 T cell receptor beta chains from one specimen sequenced in a study of human T cells and chemical hapten exposure. Noted time point: patch test 3, about 24 weeks after DPC sensitization. Noted treatment: therapeutic diphenylcyclopropenone sensitization with weekly scalp DPC. Each CDR3 protein gets one entry after TCRdb re-called the RACE reads with MiXCR. Among approximately 90,000 distinct CDR3 sequences listed, about 28% were seen once. The starting material was whole blood, obtained in connection with sensitization to the hapten diphenylcyclopropenone (DPC). The source of these receptors is a man aged 40-49 years with alopecia areata. Some clones in this sample may be carry-over from other donors' samples.

This clonotype was picked up a small number of times. The DNA of the CDR3 is TGCGCCAGCCGTCCGGCAAGTGAAGGATGGACAGATACGCAGTATTTT. This gives the protein CASRPASEGWTDTQYF. The chain carries TRBV10-2 and TRBJ2-3, with unresolved D. CDR3 length equals 16 residues. Trimming removed 8 bases from V and 3 bases from J, with 21 bases in between. Germline assignment: CDR1 WSHSY and CDR2 SAAADI.

The chain is built from TRBV4-1 and TRBJ1-1, with D perhaps TRBD1 (6 bases). In germline, CDR1 is MGHRA, CDR2 YSYEKL. The V and J ends lost 4 bases and 8 bases respectively, with 8 bases between them. This CDR3 is built from 11 residues. The CDR3 loop reads CASSRGAEAFF. The CDR3 DNA sequence: TGCGCCAGCAGCCGGGGGGCGGAAGCTTTCTTT.

This rearrangement joins TRBV12-3 or TRBV12-4 to TRBJ1-3; TRBD1 matches 10 bases. With V trimmed by 6 bases and J by 3 bases, 5 bases remained unmatched. This CDR3 comprises 15 residues. CDR3 protein: CASRPTGGLGNTIYF. DNA for the CDR3: TGTGCCAGCAGACCGACAGGGGGCCTTGGAAACACCATATATTTT.

The chain recombines TRBV20-1 with TRBJ2-7; D call uncertain. This CDR3 has 15 amino acids. Trimming cost V 0 bases and J 0 bases, with 12 bases left between them. The germline CDR1 and CDR2 sequences are DFQATT and SNEGSKA (reference sequence). CDR3 sequence reads: CSARDSVTSSYEQYF. In nucleotides, the CDR3 is TGCAGTGCTAGAGATTCGGTAACAAGCTCCTACGAGCAGTACTTC.

This clonotype has ten or more counts. V and J are TRBV6-5 and TRBJ2-7; perhaps TRBD1 as D (5 bases). The V gene lost 2 bases and the J gene lost 2 bases, with 7 bases spanning the gap. Germline V gene sequence: CDR1 MNHEY, CDR2 SVGAGI. This CDR3 comprises 13 residues. The CDR3 nucleotides are TGTGCCAGCAGTTACAGGACACCCTACGAGCAGTACTTC. It is translated as CASSYRTPYEQYF.

This clonotype was recorded a few times. This rearrangement joins TRBV28 to TRBJ1-4; D uncertain. This CDR3 comprises 12 residues. The V end lost 4 bases, the J end lost 8 bases, and 8 bases lay between the germline ends. Germline assignment: CDR1 MDHEN and CDR2 SYDVKM. CDR3 amino acids: CASSSVEEKLFF. DNA of the CDR3: TGTGCCAGCAGTTCAGTTGAAGAAAAACTGTTTTTT.

This chain joins TRBV6-5 and TRBJ2-7, with a possible D match to TRBD1 (6 bases). V was clipped by 2 bases and J by 2 bases, with 13 bases between them. Germline-derived CDR1 and CDR2 are MNHEY and SVGAGI. This CDR3 has 15 residues. CDR3 in DNA: TGTGCCAGCAGTTACGCGGCAGGGGACCCCTACGAGCAGTACTTC. Amino acids: CASSYAAGDPYEQYF.

In this sample, this clonotype turned up a few times. This rearrangement joins TRBV24-1 to TRBJ2-1; D ambiguous. Germline CDR1 and CDR2: KGHDR and SFDVKD. This CDR3 is built from 13 residues. V was pared by 3 bases and J by 9 bases, with 11 bases between. This chain's CDR3 is CATSDPPGREQFF. Here the CDR3 DNA reads TGTGCCACCAGTGATCCGCCCGGGCGTGAGCAGTTCTTC.

The chain combines TRBV12-3 or TRBV12-4 with TRBJ2-3; 12 positions match TRBD2. The CDR3 spans 15 residues. V trimming: 5 bases; J trimming: 3 bases; junction bases outside the gene matches: 3. CDR3 DNA sequence: TGTGCCAGCAGTCCGACTAGCGGGAGAACAGATACGCAGTATTTT. The encoded protein is CASSPTSGRTDTQYF.

The chain combines TRBV5-6 with TRBJ2-6; the D gene is possibly TRBD2 (6 bases). The V and J ends lost 1 base and 2 bases respectively, with 10 bases between them. The CDR3 spans 16 residues. Germline V gives CDR1 SGHDT, CDR2 YYEEEE. The DNA of the CDR3 is TGTGCCAGCAGCTTGACGGCGGGACCTGGGGCCAACGTCCTGACTTTC. Residues: CASSLTAGPGANVLTF.

In this sample, this clonotype turned up a few times. The chain employs TRBV6-1 and TRBJ1-5, with a tentative D call TRBD1 (5 bases). CDR1 is MNHNS and CDR2 is SASEGT in the germline V gene. The CDR3 covers 14 residues. V was pared by 3 bases and J by 1 base, with 7 bases between. CDR3 region: CASSDRVSNQPQHF. The CDR3 nucleotides are TGTGCCAGCAGTGACAGGGTGAGCAATCAGCCCCAGCATTTT.

The V call is TRBV20-1, the J call TRBJ2-7; tentatively, D is TRBD2 (7 bases). Trimming stripped 4 bases from V and 0 bases from J, with 13 bases between. Germline values: CDR1 DFQATT, CDR2 SNEGSKA (reference sequence). This CDR3 has 14 amino acids. CDR3: CSATEGGDSYEQYF. CDR3 DNA sequence: TGCAGTGCTACCGAAGGGGGGGACTCCTACGAGCAGTACTTC.

This clonotype was seen a few times. The rearrangement joins TRBV4-1 to TRBJ1-5; no reliable D call. V lost 1 base and J lost 4, with 11 bases in between. CDR1 is MGHRA, CDR2 YSYEKL, per germline. This CDR3 region has 15 residues. The CDR3: CASSQGPASNQPQHF. The CDR3 nucleotides read TGCGCCAGCAGCCAAGGTCCAGCCAGTAATCAGCCCCAGCATTTT.

The chain's CDR3 is CASRGVEGASSTDTQYF. The CDR3 coding sequence is TGTGCCAGCAGGGGGGTGGAGGGAGCTTCTAGCACAGATACGCAGTATTTT. The chain is built from TRBV27 and TRBJ2-3; weak D call: TRBD2 (6 bases). This CDR3 contains 17 residues. V was trimmed by 6 bases and J by 0 bases, leaving 19 bases between them. The V gene's germline CDR1 is MNHEY and CDR2 SMNVEV (reference sequence).

This sequence joins TRBV20-1 and TRBJ1-1; unclear D gene. The CDR3 has 13 residues. Trimming left V 7 bases short and J 1 base short, with 13 bases between. Germline CDR1 and CDR2: DFQATT and SNEGSKA (reference sequence). The CDR3 sequence is CSVRRTENTEAFF. The CDR3 DNA reads TGCAGTGTCCGGCGGACTGAGAACACTGAAGCTTTCTTT.

The table lists this clonotype with a few counts. This sequence joins TRBV2 and TRBJ1-4; 8 nucleotides agree with TRBD1. CDR1 is SNHLY and CDR2 is FYNNEI in the germline V gene. Trimming took 8 bases from V and 1 from J; bases not matched to a gene: 9. The CDR3 totals 16 residues. The CDR3 nucleotides are TGTGCCAGCCTGGGACAGGATATGGGAACTAATGAAAAACTGTTTTTT. It is translated as CASLGQDMGTNEKLFF.